This T cell receptor (beta chain) was documented in a study of blood T cell repertoires in COVID-19 (dated by TCRdb to about 2020). In the study overall: Samples covering the acute and convalescent phases of COVID-19 were provided by collaborators in the United States, Italy and Spain. The prospective study material was composed of cDNA or gDNA derived from T cells, B-cell-depleted T cells, or PBMCs. Subjects who had been exposed to COVID-19, were actively infected with it, or had recovered from it provided the deeply sampled blood TCRbeta repertoires that made up the dataset. The repertoires were released in a freely available public database intended as a resource for research on the immune response to SARS-CoV-2. Samples were obtained from the ongoing ImmuneRACE study (first 160 participants) and from 1,254 subjects provided by 6 global collaborators. A de-identified subject ID, COVID-19 status, age in years and sex were almost always included in the sample metadata. HLA class I and class II types, where available, came from metadata supplied by the sample provider rather than from assay-based typing.

Findings and caveats that apply to the study as a whole: How much clinical and demographic metadata was included differed by source and by participant, and the metadata was provided uncurated.

The immunoSEQ Assay, a bias-controlled multiplex PCR, was used to amplify TCRbeta CDR3 regions from genomic DNA. From the authors' description of their analysis: The number of nucleated cells in each sample was estimated by amplification of reference gene primers within the assay. To quantify the absolute abundance of each unique TCRbeta CDR3 rearrangement, sequence reads were collapsed and filtered. Productive Simpson clonality was computed per sample as the square root of Simpson's diversity index over productive rearrangements. Imported from immuneACCESS, the table was reduced by TCRdb to in-frame sequences with V and J called. These copies leave out some clones; in studies compared against another copy, an unresolved V gene accounts for under half, and the cause of the remainder is not known. Clone size and the V and J calls come from that table; the DNA yielded D and trimming. The sample table shows a few hundred thousand clones, and roughly 90% are seen once. The ten most abundant clones make up roughly 2% of the sample.

The CDR3 numbers 16 residues from cysteine through phenylalanine. Only the CDR3 DNA stays, 48 bases, in frame from base 1. The germline V gene supplies CDR1 SGDLS and CDR2 YYNGEE. Trimming takes 1 base from V and 0 bases from J, and the germline ends sit 14 bases apart. One collaborating source in Seattle enrolled patients during active infection and followed them longitudinally through the course of disease. The collaborating institutions used their own protocols to collect whole blood in K2EDTA tubes. For TCRbeta analysis, collaborators shipped samples as frozen whole blood, isolated PBMCs, or DNA extracted from either of those sample types. Regarding this clone: There is no known antigen for this receptor. Per-nucleotide qualities are absent, and no much larger clonotype sits a single base away.

This clonotype was obtained from a woman aged 60 to 75 with COVID-19, enrolled during active disease. Here the chain combines TRBV9 and TRBJ2-7; confidence is insufficient to name the D gene. The sequencing sample was made of peripheral blood. In nucleotides, the sequence is TGTGCCAGCAGCGTAACCCCTTCCCCCGGCTCCTACGAGCAGTACTTC. This codes for CASSVTPSPGSYEQYF.